This entry lists 26 T cell receptor beta chains sequenced from one sample in a study of cytomegalovirus exposure and HLA in healthy donors. Researchers ran the PCR with 60 Vbeta and 13 Jbeta primers. The protocol was immunoSEQ multiplex PCR, while the TCRdb copy is restricted to in-frame clones and leaves out a portion. The repertoire holds over 100,000 clones, with 81% as singletons. The material sequenced was PBMCs. Receptors were obtained from a woman in her twenties or thirties in good health and CMV-seronegative.

The chain couples TRBV7-2 to TRBJ1-6; 10 bases match TRBD1. Germline loops: CDR1 SGHTA, CDR2 FQGNSA. CDR3 length: 15 residues. Trimming at V came to 3 bases and at J to 11 bases, leaving 7 bases not matched to a gene. The CDR3, as DNA: TGTGCCAGCAGCTTCCGGGACAGGGGAAAGGCACCCCTCCACTTT. Amino acid sequence: CASSFRDRGKAPLHF.

The chain carries TRBV9 and TRBJ2-7, with 8 bases lining up with TRBD2. V lost 5 bases and J lost 2; bases outside the gene matches: 6. Germline V gene data show CDR1 as SGDLS and CDR2 as YYNGEE. The CDR3 loop spans 14 amino acids. CDR3 protein: CASSKREGPYEQYF. DNA for the CDR3: TGTGCCAGCAGTAAACGGGAGGGGCCCTACGAGCAGTACTTC.

This clone was counted a few times. Compared with germline, one end of the junction differs, possibly owing to a read error. This chain links TRBV27 with TRBJ2-2, with no clear D. CDR1 is MNHEY, CDR2 SMNVEV, per germline (reference sequence). The CDR3 runs to 16 residues. The CDR3 bases are TGTGCCAGCAGTATATCCGTGTCAGCGAACACCGGGGAGCTGTTTTTT. Residues: CASSISVSANTGELFF.

The chain carries TRBV6-5 and TRBJ1-2; 9 positions match TRBD1. J was trimmed by 4 bases and V by 6 bases; bases with no gene match: 9. This CDR3 spans 15 amino acids. Germline lookup yields CDR1 MNHEY and CDR2 SVGAGI. The CDR3 reads CASRGPTGGFYGYTF. DNA of the CDR3: TGTGCCAGCAGGGGACCGACAGGGGGGTTCTATGGCTACACCTTC.

The rearrangement links TRBV18 to TRBJ1-2, with a tentative D call TRBD1 (6 bases). V shed 5 bases and J shed 8 bases, with 15 bases lying between them. CDR1 and CDR2 (germline): KGHSH, LQKENI. CDR3 length equals 13 residues. As DNA, the CDR3 is TGTGCCAGCTCAACCTTACAGGGAAAGGGCTACACCTTC. It codes for CASSTLQGKGYTF.

The V gene is TRBV2, the J gene TRBJ2-3, with TRBD2 identical over 7 bases. V lost 6 bases to trimming and J lost 1 base; unmatched junction nucleotides: 7. Germline lookup yields CDR1 SNHLY and CDR2 FYNNEI. The CDR3 totals 15 residues. CDR3 DNA sequence: TGTGCCAGCAGCGGGAGGATGGAGGGCACAGATACGCAGTATTTT. It yields the protein CASSGRMEGTDTQYF.

The chain couples TRBV30 to TRBJ1-3, with D unclear. Germline V gives CDR1 GTSNPN, CDR2 SVGIG (reference sequence). V shed 0 bases and J shed 4 bases, with 4 bases lying between them. The CDR3 loop spans 12 amino acids. The CDR3 is CAWSVAGNTIYF. As DNA, the CDR3 is TGTGCCTGGAGTGTAGCAGGAAACACCATATATTTT.

This rearrangement joins TRBV28 to TRBJ1-2; 10 bases align to TRBD1. The CDR3 consists of 15 residues. Per germline, CDR1 MDHEN and CDR2 SYDVKM. Unmatched junction bases numbered 3, after V lost 5 bases and J lost 0 bases. The DNA of the CDR3 is TGTGCCAGCAGTCCAGGGACAGGGGCTAACTATGGCTACACCTTC. Amino acids: CASSPGTGANYGYTF.

This chain uses TRBV4-1 with TRBJ1-3; 8 positions match TRBD1. The CDR3 has 14 amino acids. Germline trimming cut 3 bases from V and 2 bases from J; bases unmatched to any gene: 0. Germline CDR1 reads MGHRA; CDR2 reads YSYEKL. The CDR3 sequence: CASSQTGAGNTIYF. Written as DNA, the CDR3 is TGCGCCAGCAGCCAGACAGGGGCTGGAAACACCATATATTTT.

This clone showed up just a few times. The chain is built from TRBV13 and TRBJ2-1, with 9 bases fitting TRBD2. The germline V gene encodes CDR1 PRHDT and CDR2 FYEKMQ (reference sequence). The junction had 9 bases not matched to a gene; V was cut back by 5 bases and J by 4 bases. The CDR3 consists of 16 residues. CDR3 in DNA: TGTGCCAGCAGCCCAGGTCTAGCGGGGATTTACAATGAGCAGTTCTTC. This codes for CASSPGLAGIYNEQFF.

The rearrangement joins TRBV7-2 to TRBJ1-4, with D unresolved. Trimming pared 5 bases from V and 7 bases from J, leaving 11 bases between. Germline V gene data show CDR1 as SGHTA and CDR2 as FQGNSA. The CDR3 has 13 residues. This chain's CDR3 is CASSVGPPEKLFF. The CDR3 DNA is TGTGCCAGCAGCGTGGGCCCTCCTGAAAAACTGTTTTTT.

This clone has more than one count but fewer than ten. The J gene is TRBJ2-5, the V gene TRBV7-9; TRBD2 matches at 8 bases. Unmatched junction bases numbered 3, after V lost 5 bases and J lost 4 bases. The CDR3 runs 13 residues. Germline V lookup: CDR1 SEHNR, CDR2 FQNEAQ (reference sequence). In nucleotides, the CDR3 is TGTGCCAGCAGCCCGGGGGGGCCAGAGACCCAGTACTTC. Translation gives CASSPGGPETQYF.

V gene TRBV5-4 combines with J gene TRBJ2-3, with 8 bases identical to TRBD2. The CDR3 contains 16 residues. Looked up from germline, CDR1 is SGHNT and CDR2 is YYREEE (reference sequence). Losses at the gene ends were 0 bases for V and 2 bases for J; bases not matched to a gene: 5. Here the CDR3 reads CASSLEGTSDTDTQYF. The DNA for the CDR3 is TGTGCCAGCAGCTTGGAAGGGACTAGTGACACAGATACGCAGTATTTT.

V usage is TRBV15 and J usage is TRBJ2-5; D may be TRBD1 (6 bases). The CDR3 is 15 residues long. The V end was cut by 0 bases, the J end by 2 bases, with 10 bases between. Germline CDR1 reads LNHNV; CDR2 reads YYDKDF (reference sequence). Here the CDR3 reads CATSRDLGGQETQYF. Written as DNA, the CDR3 is TGTGCCACCAGCAGAGATTTAGGGGGACAAGAGACCCAGTACTTC.

This chain uses TRBV2 with TRBJ1-5, with 7 bases lining up with TRBD1. The germline CDR1 and CDR2 sequences are SNHLY and FYNNEI. The V and J ends lost 8 bases and 4 bases, in that order; junction bases with no gene match: 8. The CDR3 has 14 residues. This CDR3 is CASVPAGGNQPQHF. CDR3 DNA sequence: TGTGCCAGCGTCCCGGCAGGGGGAAATCAGCCCCAGCATTTT.

The chain is built from TRBV4-2 and TRBJ2-1, with D unclear. The length of the CDR3 is 17 residues. Germline CDR1 reads LGHNA; CDR2 reads YNFKEQ. Trimming shortened V by 0 bases and J by 0 bases, and 12 bases separated the two germline ends. CDR3 sequence reads: CASSQETGRSSYNEQFF. In DNA form, the CDR3 reads TGTGCCAGCAGCCAAGAAACCGGTCGAAGCTCCTACAATGAGCAGTTCTTC.

The rearrangement uses TRBV25-1 and TRBJ2-5, with 9 bases aligning to TRBD1. CDR1 and CDR2 (germline): MGHDK, SYGVNS. J lost 1 base, V lost 3 bases, and 12 bases had no gene match. The CDR3 is made up of 18 amino acids. The CDR3 region is CASSERRTGTGLQETQYF. The CDR3 coding sequence is TGTGCCAGCAGTGAGAGGAGGACCGGGACAGGGCTCCAAGAGACCCAGTACTTC.

The chain uses TRBV11-2 and TRBJ1-1; no clear D. The CDR3 is 11 amino acids. CDR1 and CDR2 (germline): SGHAT, FQNNGV. V lost 5 bases, J lost 11 bases, and 12 bases lay in between. CDR3 nucleotides: TGTGCCAGCAGCGGGCAAGGTTACGCTTTCTTT. It yields the protein CASSGQGYAFF.

The rearrangement links TRBV28 to TRBJ2-7; 12 bases fit TRBD2. V lost 11 bases and J lost 0; bases outside the gene matches: 14. This CDR3 is 17 amino acids long. Germline CDR1 reads MDHEN; CDR2 reads SYDVKM. In nucleotides, the CDR3 is TGTGCCGGCACGAGCTACGGACTAGCGGGGACCTCCTACGAGCAGTACTTC. Translating gives CAGTSYGLAGTSYEQYF.

DNA for the CDR3: TGTGCCAGCAGCTGGAGGTTTTTGGAGACCCAGTACTTC. The encoded protein is CASSWRFLETQYF. This rearrangement joins TRBV7-2 to TRBJ2-5; D might be TRBD2 (5 bases). CDR3 length: 13 residues. CDR1 is SGHTA, CDR2 FQGNSA, per germline. V gave up 4 bases and J gave up 5 bases, with 11 bases separating them. Full variable domain (outside the CDR3, taken from reference TRBV7-2 and TRBJ2-5): GAGVSQSPSNKVTEKGKDVELRCDPISGHTALYWYRQSLGQGLEFLIYFQGNSAPDKSGLPSDRFSAERTGGSVSTLTIQRTQQEDSAVYLCASSWRFLETQYFGPGTRLLVL.

The chain recombines TRBV6-5 with TRBJ2-7; 9 bases map to TRBD1. V was pared by 5 bases and J by 2 bases, with 7 bases of the junction left unmatched. This CDR3 contains 15 residues. Germline-derived CDR1 and CDR2 are MNHEY and SVGAGI. The CDR3 region is CASSPGTGQTYEQYF. As DNA, the CDR3 is TGTGCCAGCAGTCCCGGGACAGGGCAAACCTACGAGCAGTACTTC.

CDR3 in DNA: TGCGCCAGCAGCCCAGATGGACAGGCCAACACTGAAGCTTTCTTT. Its protein is CASSPDGQANTEAFF. V usage is TRBV5-1 and J usage is TRBJ1-1, with 7 bases lining up with TRBD1. Germline CDR1 reads SGHRS; CDR2 reads YFSETQ. The V gene end was trimmed by 4 bases and the J gene end by 2 bases; junction bases not matched to a gene: 8. The CDR3 runs 15 residues.

This chain links TRBV5-1 with TRBJ1-6, with D perhaps matching TRBD1 (5 bases). The CDR3 contains 15 residues. CDR1 is SGHRS and CDR2 is YFSETQ in the germline V gene. Trimming shortened V by 0 bases and J by 10 bases, and 14 bases separated the two germline ends. This CDR3 is CASSLEGQGQSPLHF. CDR3 coding DNA: TGCGCCAGCAGCTTGGAGGGCCAGGGCCAATCACCCCTCCACTTT. Together with reference TRBV5-1 and TRBJ1-6, the CDR3 gives the full variable domain: KAGVTQTPRYLIKTRGQQVTLSCSPISGHRSVSWYQQTPGQGLQFLFEYFSETQRNKGNFPGRFSGRQFSNSRSEMNVSTLELGDSALYLCASSLEGQGQSPLHFGNGTRLTVT.

The genes are TRBV19 and TRBJ2-7; 13 nucleotides align to TRBD2. The CDR3 covers 16 residues. J lost 4 bases, V lost 5 bases, and 8 bases had no gene match. Germline V gene sequence: CDR1 LNHDA, CDR2 SQIVND (reference sequence). The CDR3 nucleotides read TGTGCCAGTAGTGCTTCCGGGACTAGCGGGATGTACGAGCAGTACTTC. Protein product: CASSASGTSGMYEQYF.

The chain links TRBV9 to TRBJ2-1; TRBD2 matches at 9 bases. There are 18 residues in the CDR3. Looked up from germline, CDR1 is SGDLS and CDR2 is YYNGEE. Unmatched junction bases numbered 10, after V lost 1 base and J lost 2 bases. The CDR3 spells CASSVSSGTIIAYNEQFF. DNA of the CDR3: TGTGCCAGCAGCGTATCTAGCGGGACGATTATCGCCTACAATGAGCAGTTCTTC.

The rearrangement uses TRBV5-5 and TRBJ1-2, with no clear D. This CDR3 comprises 14 residues. Germline V lookup: CDR1 SGHKS, CDR2 YYEKEE (reference sequence). Trimming took off 4 bases at V and 8 bases at J, with 18 bases between the two ends. The CDR3 loop is CASSQSVQLVGYTF. In nucleotides, the CDR3 is TGTGCCAGCAGCCAGTCGGTACAGCTCGTGGGCTACACCTTC.